The present TCR beta chain was sequenced within a study of identical twins. From the 5' RACE reads, TCRdb called clonotypes with MiXCR, one entry per CDR3 protein. This table holds some 1,600,000 distinct CDR3 sequences, 25% to 35% found once. The germline gives CDR1 LNHDA, CDR2 SQIVND (reference sequence). This CDR3 has 14 residues. V lost 8 bases to trimming and J lost 0 bases; unmatched junction nucleotides: 6. General study findings and limits: Within cord blood, abundant beta clonotypes carried fewer insertions, but memory repertoires showed no such trend. Recombination models fit unrelated individuals' TCR alpha sharing but underestimated twins'. The authors noted that invariant MAIT and iNKT cells could partly confound zero-insertion analyses.

In this sample, this clonotype turned up many times. Antigen: not known. Sequencing input: cord blood. The rearrangement uses TRBV19 and TRBJ2-7, with 8 bases that match TRBD2. This TCR came from a newborn girl in good health. The CDR3 loop reads CASSIAGGSYEQYF. Written as DNA, the CDR3 is TGTGCCAGTTCTATTGCGGGAGGCTCCTACGAGCAGTACTTC.